This T cell receptor (beta chain) stems from a study of blood T cell repertoires in COVID-19. About the study: The samples span acute and convalescent COVID-19 from the United States, Italy and Spain. PBMCs, B-cell-depleted T cells, or T cells provided the cDNA or gDNA that made up the material.

Germline CDR1 reads MGHRA; CDR2 reads YSYEKL. The V and J ends lost 3 bases and 5 bases, in that order; junction bases with no gene match: 12. The CDR3 covers 16 residues. Per the original data handling: How many nucleated cells were present was estimated from reference gene primer amplification. Here immunoSEQ multiplex PCR was the method, and the copy in TCRdb shows in-frame clones only, minus some. V and J calls and clone size are those listed in that table; D and trimming were worked out from the DNA. The table shows just over 90,000 clones, with about 80% occurring only once. The receptor was isolated from a human donor in a cohort sampled during active COVID-19. The chain carries TRBV4-1 and TRBJ1-1; the match to TRBD1 covers 7 bases. Input material: peripheral blood. CDR3 DNA: TGCGCCAGCAGCCACCCACAGGGGAGGAGAGGGACTGAAGCTTTCTTT. Translated: CASSHPQGRRGTEAFF.